Listed here are 17 T cell receptor beta chains from one sample, sequenced in a study of a mutant IDH1 vaccine in newly diagnosed glioma. Assay: immunoSEQ multiplex PCR; the TCRdb copy retains only in-frame clones and omits some. This table has some 80,000 clones, more than 80% appearing once. Their antigens remain unidentified. Noted time point: week 23, last vaccination. Each dose delivered 300 ug of mutant IDH1 20-mer peptide subcutaneously with imiquimod. Sample: PBMCs, taken from a glioma patient whose treatment included an IDH1 peptide vaccine. The source of these receptors is a woman aged 45 to 65 with glioma.

The rearrangement uses TRBV2 and TRBJ2-3, with D perhaps matching TRBD2 (6 bases). The CDR3 has 14 amino acids. From germline, CDR1 is SNHLY and CDR2 FYNNEI. The V end lost 4 bases, the J end lost 4 bases, and 12 bases lay between the germline ends. The CDR3 protein is CASSARLGADTQYF. DNA for the CDR3: TGTGCCAGCAGTGCTCGACTAGGGGCAGATACGCAGTATTTT.

This clone was seen once. The chain's CDR3 is CASSLDLPKEQYF. CDR3 nucleotide sequence: TGTGCCAGCAGTTTGGACTTGCCTAAGGAGCAGTACTTC. The V call is TRBV28, the J call TRBJ2-7, with D possibly being TRBD2 (5 bases). The CDR3 consists of 13 residues. Germline loops: CDR1 MDHEN, CDR2 SYDVKM. Trimming took 3 bases from V and 7 from J, leaving 13 bases between them. The full variable domain, its missing parts supplied by reference TRBV28 and TRBJ2-7, is DVKVTQSSRYLVKRTGEKVFLECVQDMDHENMFWYRQDPGLGLRLIYFSYDVKMKEKGDIPEGYSVSREKKERFSLILESASTNQTSMYLCASSLDLPKEQYFGPGTRLTVT.

The CDR3 coding sequence is TGTGCCAGCAGCTTAGCGGGGGGCAGACGTACAGATACGCAGTATTTT. Its protein product is CASSLAGGRRTDTQYF. The chain has TRBV7-6 and TRBJ2-3, with D perhaps given as TRBD1 or TRBD2 (6 bases each). CDR3 length equals 16 residues. V shed 0 bases and J shed 3 bases, with 13 bases lying between them. Per the germline V gene, CDR1 is SGHVS and CDR2 is FNYEAQ. The complete variable domain, with remaining parts taken from reference TRBV7-6 and TRBJ2-3, reads GAGVSQSPRYKVTKRGQDVALRCDPISGHVSLYWYRQALGQGPEFLTYFNYEAQQDKSGLPNDRFSAERPEGSISTLTIQRTEQRDSAMYRCASSLAGGRRTDTQYFGPGTRLTVL.

J is TRBJ2-2 and V is TRBV27; perhaps TRBD1 as D (6 bases). Looked up from germline, CDR1 is MNHEY and CDR2 is SMNVEV (reference sequence). V lost 7 bases and J 1 base, leaving 10 bases between the germline ends. The CDR3 runs to 14 residues. The DNA for the CDR3 is TGTGCCAGCAAGTGGGGGCGGAACACCGGGGAGCTGTTTTTT. It yields the protein CASKWGRNTGELFF.

The CDR3 is CASSLFWGSSSYNEQFF. DNA for the CDR3: TGCGCCAGCAGCCTGTTTTGGGGCAGCAGCTCCTACAATGAGCAGTTCTTC. This chain connects TRBV4-1 to TRBJ2-1; TRBD1 is a possible D gene (5 bases). V was clipped by 4 bases and J by 0 bases, with 16 bases between them. Germline CDR1 is MGHRA and CDR2 is YSYEKL. CDR3 length: 17 residues.

The chain recombines TRBV28 with TRBJ1-4; the D gene is possibly TRBD1 (5 bases). Germline CDR1 reads MDHEN; CDR2 reads SYDVKM. The V gene lost 8 bases and the J gene lost 8 bases, with 9 bases spanning the gap. This CDR3 is 11 amino acids long. CDR3 sequence: CASGQGEKLFF. Written as DNA, the CDR3 is TGTGCCAGCGGGCAGGGAGAAAAACTGTTTTTT. Full variable domain (remainder filled in from reference TRBV28 and TRBJ1-4): DVKVTQSSRYLVKRTGEKVFLECVQDMDHENMFWYRQDPGLGLRLIYFSYDVKMKEKGDIPEGYSVSREKKERFSLILESASTNQTSMYLCASGQGEKLFFGSGTQLSVL.

The V gene is TRBV19, the J gene TRBJ1-6, with 10 positions matching TRBD1. With 1 base clipped from V and 12 bases from J, the junction kept 0 bases outside the gene matches. There are 13 residues in the CDR3. From germline, CDR1 is LNHDA and CDR2 SQIVND (reference sequence). The chain's CDR3 is CASSIGTGGPLHF. The DNA for the CDR3 is TGTGCCAGTAGTATAGGGACAGGGGGACCCCTCCACTTT.

A few counts support this clone. The genes are TRBV5-4 and TRBJ2-1; D ambiguous. The V and J ends lost 1 base and 5 bases respectively, with 10 bases between them. Germline assignment: CDR1 SGHNT and CDR2 YYREEE (reference sequence). This CDR3 has 14 amino acids. CDR3 DNA sequence: TGTGCCAGCAGCTTGCAAGGGTTCAACAATGAGCAGTTCTTC. Protein: CASSLQGFNNEQFF.

V is TRBV9 and J is TRBJ2-1; D gene ambiguous. Germline CDR1 is SGDLS and CDR2 is YYNGEE. The V end was cut by 0 bases, the J end by 5 bases, with 12 bases between. This CDR3 is 15 amino acids long. CDR3 nucleotide sequence: TGTGCCAGCAGCGTAGTAGCCTTTCCGGACAATGAGCAGTTCTTC. Translation: CASSVVAFPDNEQFF.

The chain employs TRBV7-9 and TRBJ2-3, with a weak D call TRBD2 (5 bases). This CDR3 spans 16 amino acids. The V and J ends lost 4 bases and 1 base respectively, with 15 bases between them. Germline V gives CDR1 SEHNR, CDR2 FQNEAQ (reference sequence). The DNA of the CDR3 is TGTGCCAGCAGCTCAACAACTACCGGGGGCACAGATACGCAGTATTTT. This gives the protein CASSSTTTGGTDTQYF.

CDR3 loop: CASSVAGSGRGETQYF. The CDR3 DNA sequence: TGTGCCAGCAGCGTAGCGGGTAGCGGGAGGGGAGAGACCCAGTACTTC. The rearrangement joins TRBV9 to TRBJ2-5; 11 positions match TRBD2. With 0 bases clipped from V and 4 bases from J, the junction kept 5 bases outside the gene matches. Germline assignment: CDR1 SGDLS and CDR2 YYNGEE. This CDR3 region has 16 residues. The full variable domain, its missing parts supplied by reference TRBV9 and TRBJ2-5, is DSGVTQTPKHLITATGQRVTLRCSPRSGDLSVYWYQQSLDQGLQFLIQYYNGEERAKGNILERFSAQQFPDLHSELNLSSLELGDSALYFCASSVAGSGRGETQYFGPGTRLLVL.

This chain links TRBV12-5 with TRBJ2-4; 7 bases fit TRBD2. Germline assignment: CDR1 LGHNT and CDR2 FRNRAP. Unmatched junction bases numbered 7, after V lost 3 bases and J lost 8 bases. The CDR3 is 14 residues long. The CDR3 is CASGFGGREDIQYF. CDR3 sequence (DNA): TGTGCTAGTGGTTTTGGGGGTCGGGAGGACATTCAGTACTTC.

The gene calls are TRBV28 and TRBJ2-1, with D perhaps matching TRBD1 or TRBD2 (6 bases each). V lost 7 bases and J 10 bases, leaving 20 bases between the germline ends. CDR3 length: 14 residues. Germline CDR1 reads MDHEN; CDR2 reads SYDVKM. In nucleotides, the CDR3 is TGTGCCAGCACCATACCTGGGGGGCAAGGGGAGCAGTTCTTC. This gives the protein CASTIPGGQGEQFF.

The gene calls are TRBV19 and TRBJ2-1; 7 bases fit TRBD1. The CDR3 consists of 13 residues. The junction had 6 bases not matched to a gene; V was cut back by 6 bases and J by 7 bases. Looked up from germline, CDR1 is LNHDA and CDR2 is SQIVND (reference sequence). The CDR3 region has the DNA TGTGCCAGTAGCAATAGACAGGGTAATGAGCAGTTCTTC. As protein: CASSNRQGNEQFF.

This chain connects TRBV29-1 to TRBJ2-1; D gene ambiguous. CDR1 SQVTM and CDR2 ANQGSEA come from the germline V gene. There are 15 residues in the CDR3. V lost 6 bases and J 0 bases, leaving 15 bases between the germline ends. The CDR3 is CSVTTFQSSYNEQFF. CDR3 in DNA: TGCAGCGTGACGACATTCCAGAGCTCCTACAATGAGCAGTTCTTC.

The rearrangement links TRBV28 to TRBJ2-7; 12 bases fit TRBD2. Trimming cost V 3 bases and J 0 bases; bases outside gene matches: 9. Per the germline V gene, CDR1 is MDHEN and CDR2 is SYDVKM. The CDR3 is made up of 18 amino acids. CDR3 sequence: CASSLVWLAGGPSYEQYF. The CDR3 coding sequence is TGTGCCAGCAGTTTGGTTTGGCTAGCGGGAGGGCCCTCCTACGAGCAGTACTTC.

The chain joins TRBV7-9 to TRBJ2-1; D unclear. The ends were cut back, 1 base at V and 7 bases at J, with 11 bases in the middle. CDR3 length equals 14 residues. Germline V gives CDR1 SEHNR, CDR2 FQNEAQ (reference sequence). The CDR3 region is CASSLGLTPNEQFF. In DNA form, the CDR3 reads TGTGCCAGCAGCTTAGGGTTGACCCCAAATGAGCAGTTCTTC.